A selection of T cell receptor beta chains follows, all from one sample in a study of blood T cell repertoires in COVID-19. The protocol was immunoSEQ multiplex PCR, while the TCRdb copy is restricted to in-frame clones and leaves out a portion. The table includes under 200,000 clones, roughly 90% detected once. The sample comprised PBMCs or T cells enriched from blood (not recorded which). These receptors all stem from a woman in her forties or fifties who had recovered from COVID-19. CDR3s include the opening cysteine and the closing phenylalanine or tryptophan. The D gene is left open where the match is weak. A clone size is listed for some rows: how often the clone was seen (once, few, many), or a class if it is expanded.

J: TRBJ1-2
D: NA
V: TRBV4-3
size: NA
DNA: TGCGCCAGCAGCCAAAGGACAGACTATGGCTACACCTTC
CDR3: CASSQRTDYGYTF

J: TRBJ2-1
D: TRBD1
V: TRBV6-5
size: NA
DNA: TGTGCCAGCAGTTACTCGAGACAGGGGGCTGGAGAGCAGTTCTTC
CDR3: CASSYSRQGAGEQFF

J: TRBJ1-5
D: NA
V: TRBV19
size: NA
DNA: TGTGCCAGTAGTATTGAGACAGGCGGTCAGCCCCAGCATTTT
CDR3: CASSIETGGQPQHF

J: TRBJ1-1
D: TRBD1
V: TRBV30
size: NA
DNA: TGTGCCGGAACCGGGACAGAGATCGAGAACACTGAAGCTTTCTTT
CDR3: CAGTGTEIENTEAFF

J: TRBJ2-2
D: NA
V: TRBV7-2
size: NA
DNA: TGTGCCAGCAGCTTAGCAGGGGTCACCGGGGAGCTGTTTTTT
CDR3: CASSLAGVTGELFF

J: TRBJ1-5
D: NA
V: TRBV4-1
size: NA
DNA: TGCGCCAGCAGCCAAACACAGGGATTGCCGCCCCAGCATTTT
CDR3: CASSQTQGLPPQHF

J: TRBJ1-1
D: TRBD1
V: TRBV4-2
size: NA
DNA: TGTGCCAGCAGCGACGACAGGGACTCTGAAGCTTTCTTT
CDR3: CASSDDRDSEAFF

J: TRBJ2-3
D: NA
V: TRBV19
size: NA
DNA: TGTGCCAGTAGTAAAGAAACCAACCGGAGGGCCCGGGAGCAGTATTTT
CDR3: CASSKETNRRAREQYF

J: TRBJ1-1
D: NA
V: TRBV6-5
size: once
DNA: TGTGCCAGCAGTTACTTAACTGAAGCTTTCTTT
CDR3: CASSYLTEAFF

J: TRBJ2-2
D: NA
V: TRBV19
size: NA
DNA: TGTGCCAGTAGTACAGATCACCTCCTAACCGGGGAGCTGTTTTTT
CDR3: CASSTDHLLTGELFF

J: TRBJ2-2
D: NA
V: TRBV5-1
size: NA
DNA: TGCGCCAGCAGAGAGGTGTCCGCGAACACCGGGGAGCTGTTTTTT
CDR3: CASREVSANTGELFF

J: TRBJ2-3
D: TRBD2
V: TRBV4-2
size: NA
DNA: TGTGCCAGCAGCCAAGAGCGGGGGTACACAGATACGCAGTATTTT
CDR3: CASSQERGYTDTQYF

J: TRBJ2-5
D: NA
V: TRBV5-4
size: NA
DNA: TGTGCCAGCAGCCGGGGGGCAGAGACCCAGTACTTC
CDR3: CASSRGAETQYF

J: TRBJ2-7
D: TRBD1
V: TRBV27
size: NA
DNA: TGTGCCAGCAGATCCACAGGGGAGTCCTACGAGCAGTACTTC
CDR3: CASRSTGESYEQYF

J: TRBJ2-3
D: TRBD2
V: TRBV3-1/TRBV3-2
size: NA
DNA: TGTGCCAGCAGCCACTCGGTAATAGCGGGGGCCAGGCGCACAGATACGCAGTATTTT
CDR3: CASSHSVIAGARRTDTQYF

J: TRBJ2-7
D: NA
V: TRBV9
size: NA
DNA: TGTGCCAGCAGCGTAGAACTCCGAGGGGAGCAGTACTTC
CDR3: CASSVELRGEQYF

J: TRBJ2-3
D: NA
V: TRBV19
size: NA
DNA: TGTGCCAGTAGTATAGGACTATCGGATACGCAGTATTTT
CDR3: CASSIGLSDTQYF

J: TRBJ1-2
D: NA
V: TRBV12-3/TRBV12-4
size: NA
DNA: TGTGCCAGCATGACGGGTAGATATGGCTACACCTTC
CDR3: CASMTGRYGYTF

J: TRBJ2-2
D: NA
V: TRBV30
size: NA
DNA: TGTGCCTGGAGGGAACGGGGGGCCCAGAAGACCGGGGAGCTGTTTTTT
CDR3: CAWRERGAQKTGELFF

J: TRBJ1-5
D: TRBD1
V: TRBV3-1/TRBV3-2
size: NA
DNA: TGTGCCAGCAGCCGGGGACAGGGCGTACAGCCCCAGCATTTT
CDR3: CASSRGQGVQPQHF

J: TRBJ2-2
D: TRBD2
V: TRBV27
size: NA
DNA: TGTGCCAGCAGTCAACTAGCGGGGGGCCTCACCGGGGAGCTGTTTTTT
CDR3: CASSQLAGGLTGELFF

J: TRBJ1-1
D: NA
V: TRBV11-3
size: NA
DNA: TGTGCCAGCAGCCGGGACTCGTCAGGAAAAGCTTTCTTT
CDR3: CASSRDSSGKAFF

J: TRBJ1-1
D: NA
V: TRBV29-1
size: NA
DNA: TGCAGCGTTCAGGACGGAGGAGCTTTCTTT
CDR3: CSVQDGGAFF

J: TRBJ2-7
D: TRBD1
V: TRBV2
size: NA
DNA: TGTGCCAGCAGAAGGACAGGGGGCCCCTACGAGCAGTACTTC
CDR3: CASRRTGGPYEQYF

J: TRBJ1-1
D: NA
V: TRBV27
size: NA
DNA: TGTGCCAGCAGTGCCTGGACCGCGGGTGCAATGAACACTGAAGCTTTCTTT
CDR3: CASSAWTAGAMNTEAFF

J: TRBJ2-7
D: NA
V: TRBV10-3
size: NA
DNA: TGTGCCATCAAAGGATCCACAGGTGGATACGAGCAGTACTTC
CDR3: CAIKGSTGGYEQYF

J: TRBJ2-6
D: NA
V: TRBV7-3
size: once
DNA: TGTGCCAGCAGCTCAATCCGGGGGAGCGGGGCCAACGTCCTGACTTTC
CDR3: CASSSIRGSGANVLTF

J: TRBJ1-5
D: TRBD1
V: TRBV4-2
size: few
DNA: TGTGCCAGCAGCCCGTCCCGGGACAGACGAAATCAGCCCCAGCATTTT
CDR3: CASSPSRDRRNQPQHF

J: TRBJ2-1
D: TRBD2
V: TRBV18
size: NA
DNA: TGTGCCAGCTCAGCGACAAATTGGACTAGCGGTCCCTACAATGAGCAGTTCTTC
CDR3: CASSATNWTSGPYNEQFF

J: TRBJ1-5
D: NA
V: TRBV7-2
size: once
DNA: TGTGCCAGCAGCTTAGCGGCCGTGGGCAATCAGCCCCAGCATTTT
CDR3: CASSLAAVGNQPQHF

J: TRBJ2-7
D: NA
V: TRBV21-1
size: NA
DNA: TGTGCCGCCGAGGGGACAGGCCCCTACGAGCAGTACTTC
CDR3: CAAEGTGPYEQYF

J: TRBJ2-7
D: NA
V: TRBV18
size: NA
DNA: TGTGCCAGCTCACCAAGAACGGAGGGCTCCTACGAGCAGTACTTC
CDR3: CASSPRTEGSYEQYF

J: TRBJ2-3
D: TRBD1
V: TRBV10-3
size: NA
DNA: TGTGCCATCAGTGAACCTTACCGGACAGGGGGCACAGATACGCAGTATTTT
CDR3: CAISEPYRTGGTDTQYF

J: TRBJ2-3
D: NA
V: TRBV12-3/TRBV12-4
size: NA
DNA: TGTGCCAGCAGCCAGAGGCTTTGGGATACGCAGTATTTT
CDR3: CASSQRLWDTQYF

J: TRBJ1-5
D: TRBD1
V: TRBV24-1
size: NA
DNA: TGTGCCACCAGTGATCCCGGGACAGGGATTAGCAATCAGCCCCAGCATTTT
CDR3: CATSDPGTGISNQPQHF